Shown below are 21 T cell receptor beta chains from a single sample sequenced in a study of CD8+ T cells in alopecia areata (dated by TCRdb to the late 2010s). The library was made by the immunoSEQ multiplex PCR assay. For TCR sequencing, RNA was extracted from every sample and reverse transcribed into cDNA to serve as template. TCRdb mirrors the immuneACCESS table, restricted to in-frame sequences. Some clones are absent from its copies; in checked studies, under half trace to an unresolved V gene, and the reason for the others is unknown. Here the sample has around 150,000 clones; 50% to 65% occur a single time. The top ten hold approximately 15% of the sample. What this sample's time point label stands for: roughly 24 weeks on oral tofacitinib. The treatment or condition tag for this specimen amounts to: oral pan-JAK inhibitor, 5-10 mg twice daily. Source: CD4+ T cells sorted from blood, taken at week 24, from a patient treated with tofacitinib. The receptors stem from a human donor with alopecia areata.

This clone was counted between two and nine times. V usage is TRBV19 and J usage is TRBJ2-2; no definite D call. CDR1 is LNHDA, CDR2 SQIVND, per germline (reference sequence). The V gene lost 3 bases and the J gene lost 7 bases, with 6 bases spanning the gap. The CDR3 covers 12 residues. CDR3 in DNA: TGTGCCAGTAGTATCGCAGACGGGGAGCTGTTTTTT. Translation gives CASSIADGELFF.

In its sample, this clone was seen a few times. V usage is TRBV10-3 and J usage is TRBJ2-5; D is unclear. Per germline, CDR1 ENHRY and CDR2 SYGVKD. Trimming removed 3 bases at V and 4 bases at J, with 12 bases between. The CDR3 contains 14 residues. CDR3 coding DNA: TGTGCCATCAGTGACCTGGTTAGCTCAGAGACCCAGTACTTC. Amino acid sequence: CAISDLVSSETQYF.

This chain joins TRBV6-5 and TRBJ1-6, with no clear D. The ends were cut back, 7 bases at V and 2 bases at J, with 12 bases in the middle. The CDR3 consists of 15 residues. The germline V gene has CDR1 MNHEY and CDR2 SVGAGI. The DNA for the CDR3 is TGTGCCAGCATCCCCCACAGAGCCTATAATTCACCCCTCCACTTT. Translation gives CASIPHRAYNSPLHF.

This sequence joins TRBV7-9 and TRBJ2-2; tentatively, D is TRBD2 (6 bases). The V end lost 8 bases, the J end lost 1 base, and 11 bases lay between the germline ends. CDR3 length: 14 amino acids. Per germline, CDR1 SEHNR and CDR2 FQNEAQ (reference sequence). The CDR3 protein is CASLLEGNTGELFF. Here the CDR3 DNA reads TGTGCCAGCCTTTTGGAGGGGAACACCGGGGAGCTGTTTTTT. Variable domain in full (rest from reference TRBV7-9 and TRBJ2-2): DTGVSQNPRHKITKRGQNVTFRCDPISEHNRLYWYRQTLGQGPEFLTYFQNEAQLEKSRLLSDRFSAERPKGSFSTLEIQRTEQGDSAMYLCASLLEGNTGELFFGEGSRLTVL.

The chain couples TRBV29-1 to TRBJ1-5, with 7 bases that match TRBD1. Trimming cost V 6 bases and J 2 bases; bases outside gene matches: 7. The germline V gene encodes CDR1 SQVTM and CDR2 ANQGSEA. This CDR3 comprises 14 residues. DNA for the CDR3: TGCAGCGTCGCTGACAGGGTTGGCAATCAGCCCCAGCATTTT. Its protein is CSVADRVGNQPQHF.

This clone was seen a few times. The V gene is TRBV19, the J gene TRBJ2-2; D is uncertain. The length of the CDR3 is 13 residues. Germline lookup yields CDR1 LNHDA and CDR2 SQIVND (reference sequence). The V gene lost 4 bases and the J gene lost 3 bases, with 6 bases spanning the gap. The CDR3 protein is CASSSLDTGELFF. The CDR3 DNA follows: TGTGCCAGTAGTAGCCTCGACACCGGGGAGCTGTTTTTT.

Of note for this clone: Other nucleotide sequences in the sample specify the same CDR3. The V and J genes are TRBV6-5 and TRBJ1-2; TRBD1 might be the D (6 bases). Germline V CDR1 and CDR2: MNHEY, SVGAGI. The CDR3 extends over 12 amino acids. The ends were cut back, 6 bases at V and 8 bases at J, with 13 bases in the middle. As DNA, the CDR3 is TGTGCCAGCAGCCCCCAGGGGTACGGCTACACCTTC. This gives the protein CASSPQGYGYTF.

This chain uses TRBV29-1 with TRBJ2-4; no firm D call. The CDR3 consists of 13 residues. Trimming took off 4 bases at V and 0 bases at J, with 7 bases between the two ends. Germline V lookup: CDR1 SQVTM, CDR2 ANQGSEA. CDR3 sequence: CSVVWVAKNIQYF. The CDR3 bases are TGCAGCGTTGTCTGGGTAGCCAAAAACATTCAGTACTTC.

This clone occurred a few times. The chain joins TRBV5-1 to TRBJ1-2, with TRBD1 as a possible D gene (6 bases). The CDR3 has 12 residues. Trimming took 4 bases from V and 5 from J, leaving 9 bases between them. The germline V gene encodes CDR1 SGHRS and CDR2 YFSETQ. The chain's CDR3 is CASSADRYGYTF. The CDR3 nucleotides read TGCGCCAGCAGCGCGGACAGATATGGCTACACCTTC.

The rearrangement links TRBV25-1 to TRBJ2-5, with 7 bases fitting TRBD1. The DNA end is more similar to TRBJ2-7, so the J call may be wrong. The CDR3 runs 13 residues. Germline CDR1 reads MGHDK; CDR2 reads SYGVNS. CDR3 nucleotides: TGTGCCAGCAGTGAAAACAGGGGTAGCGAGCAGTACTTC. It specifies CASSENRGSEQYF.

This clone has only a few counts. The V gene is TRBV15, the J gene TRBJ2-7; tentatively, D is TRBD1 (5 bases). V lost 1 base, J lost 3 bases, and 13 bases lay in between. The CDR3 spans 15 residues. The germline V gene has CDR1 LNHNV and CDR2 YYDKDF (reference sequence). The CDR3 DNA reads as TGTGCCACCAGCAGAGCCGCGAGACAGATCTACGAGCAGTACTTC. This gives the protein CATSRAARQIYEQYF.

V is TRBV29-1 and J is TRBJ2-5, with D perhaps matching TRBD1 (6 bases). Between the trimmed V and J ends, which lost 7 bases and 1 base, there was a span of 10 bases. The germline CDR1 and CDR2 sequences are SQVTM and ANQGSEA. CDR3 length: 12 residues. CDR3 coding DNA: TGCAGCGCTACGACAGGCCAAGAGACCCAGTACTTC. Translating gives CSATTGQETQYF. Drawing the rest from reference TRBV29-1 and TRBJ2-5, the complete variable domain is SAVISQKPSRDICQRGTSLTIQCQVDSQVTMMFWYRQQPGQSLTLIATANQGSEATYESGFVIDKFPISRPNLTFSTLTVSNMSPEDSSIYLCSATTGQETQYFGPGTRLLVL.

The genes are TRBV30 and TRBJ2-5, with TRBD1 matching 11 bases. This CDR3 spans 13 amino acids. Germline lookup yields CDR1 GTSNPN and CDR2 SVGIG (reference sequence). The trim removed 5 bases at V and 5 bases at J, leaving 4 bases unmatched. CDR3 DNA: TGTGCCTGGGGACAGGGGGCTTGGGAGACCCAGTACTTC. The encoded protein is CAWGQGAWETQYF. Filled out from reference TRBV30 and TRBJ2-5, the complete variable domain reads SQTIHQWPATLVQPVGSPLSLECTVEGTSNPNLYWYRQAAGRGLQLLFYSVGIGQISSEVPQNLSASRPQDRQFILSSKKLLLSDSGFYLCAWGQGAWETQYFGPGTRLLVL.

This clone was seen only a few times. Different DNA sequences within this sample yield the same CDR3. This rearrangement joins TRBV29-1 to TRBJ2-1, with a possible D match to TRBD1 (5 bases). V shed 4 bases and J shed 4 bases, with 8 bases lying between them. Germline V gene lookup returns CDR1 SQVTM and CDR2 ANQGSEA. The CDR3 totals 12 residues. CDR3 in amino acids: CSVGTNYNEQFF. CDR3 coding DNA: TGCAGCGTTGGGACAAATTACAATGAGCAGTTCTTC.

The CDR3 loop is CASTPTPLASTYGYTF. The CDR3 nucleotides read TGTGCCAGCACCCCAACCCCCTTGGCCAGTACCTATGGCTACACCTTC. The chain joins TRBV9 to TRBJ1-2; no reliable D call. V lost 6 bases and J lost 4, with 22 bases in between. There are 16 residues in the CDR3. Germline V CDR1 and CDR2: SGDLS, YYNGEE.

The V gene is TRBV7-9, the J gene TRBJ1-5; no clear D gene. The germline CDR1 and CDR2 sequences are SEHNR and FQNEAQ (reference sequence). Trimming left V 1 base short and J 9 bases short, with 16 bases between. The CDR3 runs to 15 residues. The CDR3: CASSLDPGSPGPQHF. The CDR3 DNA reads TGTGCCAGCAGCTTAGACCCAGGCTCACCCGGGCCCCAGCATTTT.

The chain is built from TRBV6-6 and TRBJ1-5; no reliable D call. The CDR3 totals 16 residues. The germline CDR1 and CDR2 sequences are MNHNY and SVGAGI (reference sequence). Deletions cut 5 bases from V and 1 base from J, with 15 bases between. The CDR3 reads CASSRSREGSNQPQHF. As DNA, the CDR3 is TGTGCCAGCAGTCGATCAAGGGAAGGCAGCAATCAGCCCCAGCATTTT.

This rearrangement joins TRBV29-1 to TRBJ2-1, with 7 bases that match TRBD2. Germline V gene lookup returns CDR1 SQVTM and CDR2 ANQGSEA. Unmatched junction bases numbered 6, after V lost 3 bases and J lost 10 bases. The CDR3 extends over 12 amino acids. CDR3 nucleotides: TGCAGCGTTGATGAGGGGAGGGGAGAGCAGTTCTTC. Its protein product is CSVDEGRGEQFF.

This sequence joins TRBV29-1 and TRBJ2-3; weak D call: TRBD2 (5 bases). Germline V gene data show CDR1 as SQVTM and CDR2 as ANQGSEA. The CDR3 spans 14 residues. The V and J ends lost 3 bases and 0 bases respectively, with 10 bases between them. The CDR3 loop is CSVDMSGSTDTQYF. Written as DNA, the CDR3 is TGCAGCGTTGATATGAGCGGTAGCACAGATACGCAGTATTTT.

This rearrangement joins TRBV6-1 to TRBJ2-5; D is uncertain. The germline CDR1 and CDR2 sequences are MNHNS and SASEGT. The CDR3 covers 12 residues. V gave up 7 bases and J gave up 5 bases, with 11 bases separating them. The CDR3 reads CASTGIVETQYF. The CDR3 DNA sequence: TGTGCCAGCACTGGGATTGTGGAGACCCAGTACTTC.

This clone was found once. Other DNA sequences within the sample encode an identical CDR3. The gene calls are TRBV29-1 and TRBJ2-2; maybe TRBD2 (6 bases). CDR3 length equals 13 residues. V was pared by 3 bases and J by 1 base, with 6 bases between. Germline CDR1 is SQVTM and CDR2 is ANQGSEA. As DNA, the CDR3 is TGCAGCGTTGACGGGGGGAACACCGGGGAGCTGTTTTTT. Amino acids: CSVDGGNTGELFF.